This entry describes one T cell receptor beta chain. The antigen is not known. An input of about 0.5 to 1 ug of RNA was subjected to reverse transcription using random hexamers. One entry per CDR3 protein, called by TCRdb with MiXCR from the immunoSEQ multiplex PCR reads. The sample lists under 200,000 distinct CDR3 sequences, 90% to 97% occurring once. This specimen comes from a study of CD8 T cells in Susac syndrome. Germline trimming cut 4 bases from V and 5 bases from J; bases unmatched to any gene: 10. Per the germline V gene, CDR1 is SEHNR and CDR2 is FQNEAQ (reference sequence). The CDR3 runs 16 residues. Study results and limitations: A relatively small number of individuals underwent TCR sequencing and HLA analysis.

Peripheral blood CD8+ and CD4+ T cells were profiled by TCR beta sequencing. Negative isolation yielded the CD8+ and CD4+ T cells, while FACS enriched the TEMRA cells. This chain links TRBV7-9 with TRBJ2-1, with 8 bases matching TRBD2. This TCR was recovered from a human donor with Susac syndrome. The sequenced sample was CD4+ T cells from PBMCs. CDR3 residues: CASSSLGGGLNNEQFF. CDR3 sequence (DNA): TGTGCCAGCAGCTCCTTAGGCGGGGGGCTAAACAATGAGCAGTTCTTC.